This record looks at one T cell receptor beta chain sequence and its context. Libraries were prepared by immunoSEQ multiplex PCR; TCRdb keeps only in-frame clonotypes and omits some of them. Here the sample spans 120,000 to 150,000 clones, roughly 79% being singletons. V was shortened by 1 base and J by 9 bases, with 13 bases between the two germline ends. The CDR3 length is 15 residues. Germline V gene data show CDR1 as SGHDN and CDR2 as FVKESK. The data originate from a study of blood T cell repertoires in COVID-19. The chain recombines TRBV14 with TRBJ1-6; D perhaps matches TRBD1 (5 bases). The sequence came from a human donor with acute or convalescent COVID-19. The donor label of this sample is uncertain. Source material: peripheral blood. CDR3 bases: TGTGCCAGCAGCCAAGCGGGGGATTTCTTTTCACCCCTCCACTTT. Translation: CASSQAGDFFSPLHF. The full variable domain, its missing parts supplied by reference TRBV14 and TRBJ1-6, is EAGVTQFPSHSVIEKGQTVTLRCDPISGHDNLYWYRRVMGKEIKFLLHFVKESKQDESGMPNNRFLAERTGGTYSTLKVQPAELEDSGVYFCASSQAGDFFSPLHFGNGTRLTVT.